This T cell receptor (beta chain) was recovered during a study of regulatory T cells in long-lasting Graves disease. General observations from the study: Gene preferences differed: TRBV28, TRBJ1-2, TRBJ2-5 in persistent cases.

TCR beta libraries were built with iRepertoire HTBI primers and Arm-PCR of CDR3 regions. TCRdb recomputed calls from the multiplex PCR reads with MiXCR, one row per CDR3 protein. Among 350,000 to 550,000 distinct CDR3 sequences listed, over 15% were seen once. This clonotype showed up many times. Its matching antigen is unknown. Time point: newly diagnosed GD, antithyroid drugs for less than 3 months. RNA isolated from PBMCs was used to make the TCR library. V lost 5 bases to trimming and J lost 2 bases, with 16 bases between them. Germline-derived CDR1 and CDR2 are KGHDR and SFDVKD. This CDR3 contains 16 residues. This sample was shared with a second study, whose subject was T cells in Graves' hyperthyroidism and ophthalmopathy. That paper adds: A model of 13 V-J features distinguished ophthalmopathy from stable hyperthyroidism.

This TCR derives from a woman younger than 30 with Graves disease. Sequencing used peripheral blood mononuclear cells (PBMCs), obtained at new diagnosis, from a patient treated with antithyroid drugs. The chain employs TRBV24-1 and TRBJ2-3, with a possible D match to TRBD2 (6 bases). CDR3 amino acids: CATSAIGGEPTDTQYF. In DNA, the CDR3 is TGTGCCACCAGTGCAATCGGGGGTGAACCCACAGATACGCAGTATTTT.